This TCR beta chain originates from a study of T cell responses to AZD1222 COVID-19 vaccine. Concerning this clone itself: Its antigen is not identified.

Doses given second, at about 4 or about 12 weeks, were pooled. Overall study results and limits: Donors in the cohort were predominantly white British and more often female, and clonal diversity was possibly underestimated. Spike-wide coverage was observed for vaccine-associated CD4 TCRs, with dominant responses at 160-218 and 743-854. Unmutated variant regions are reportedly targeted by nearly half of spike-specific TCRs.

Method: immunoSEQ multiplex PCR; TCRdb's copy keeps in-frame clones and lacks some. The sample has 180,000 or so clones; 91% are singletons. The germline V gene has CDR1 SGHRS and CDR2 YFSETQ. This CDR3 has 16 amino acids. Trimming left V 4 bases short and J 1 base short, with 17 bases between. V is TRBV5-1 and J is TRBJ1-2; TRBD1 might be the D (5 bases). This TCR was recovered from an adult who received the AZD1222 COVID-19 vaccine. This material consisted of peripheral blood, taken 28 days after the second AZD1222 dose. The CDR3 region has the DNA TGCGCCAGCAGCAACTCCGGGACTTCGAATAACTATGGCTACACCTTC. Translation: CASSNSGTSNNYGYTF.